Following are 3 T cell receptor beta chains from one sample sequenced in a study of monozygotic twins with inflammatory bowel disease. Following a re-call of the 5' RACE reads, TCRdb has one entry per CDR3 protein and lacks DNA. In all, the sample yields 300,000 to 350,000 distinct CDR3 sequences. The sample comprised blood. The receptors were gathered from a human donor with ulcerative colitis or Crohn's disease, or a healthy co-twin of an affected twin (not recorded which).

V is TRBV18 and J is TRBJ1-1. CDR3 length: 14 residues. Germline assignment: CDR1 KGHSH and CDR2 LQKENI. The CDR3: CASSPRAGDTEAFF.

The chain is built from TRBV12-3 or TRBV12-4 and TRBJ2-2. This CDR3 has 15 amino acids. This CDR3 is CASSFSRMHTGELFF.

The chain has TRBV5-1 and TRBJ2-7; with no DNA, the TCRdb D assignment of TRBD1 cannot be verified. Looked up from germline, CDR1 is SGHRS and CDR2 is YFSETQ. This CDR3 is 14 amino acids long. The CDR3: CASSSGTGIWEQYF.